The sequence of this T cell receptor beta chain was determined in a study of OX40 agonist ivuxolimab in advanced cancers. In the study overall: Dose-escalation subjects each had hepatocellular carcinoma, melanoma, renal cell or head and neck cancer. Partial responses occurred in three patients (one hepatocellular carcinoma, two cutaneous melanoma). Study findings and constraints: CD8+ T cells averaged more expanded clones than CD4+. Antigen targets of the expanded peripheral T cells went undetermined.

The repertoire was sequenced with immunoSEQ multiplex PCR; TCRdb's copy has only in-frame clones and lacks some. The sample contains under 95,000 clones, around four fifths of which appear only once. Trimming took 5 bases from V and 0 from J; bases not matched to a gene: 4. The CDR3 has 15 amino acids. Germline V gene sequence: CDR1 SGHTA, CDR2 FQGNSA. As concerns this clone: As yet, its antigen is unknown.

The gene calls are TRBV7-2 and TRBJ1-5, with TRBD1 matching over 7 bases. The source is an adult with an advanced solid tumor such as melanoma, head and neck, liver or kidney cancer. The input for sequencing was CD4+ or CD8+ T cells sorted from blood, taken in a trial of the OX40 agonist ivuxolimab. CDR3: CASSARGYSNQPQHF. DNA of the CDR3: TGTGCCAGCAGCGCCAGGGGGTATAGCAATCAGCCCCAGCATTTT. Full variable domain (outside the CDR3, taken from reference TRBV7-2 and TRBJ1-5): GAGVSQSPSNKVTEKGKDVELRCDPISGHTALYWYRQSLGQGLEFLIYFQGNSAPDKSGLPSDRFSAERTGGSVSTLTIQRTQQEDSAVYLCASSARGYSNQPQHFGDGTRLSIL.